The TCR beta chain described here comes from a study of tumor-infiltrating lymphocytes in primary liver carcinoma. Per the germline V gene, CDR1 is MDHEN and CDR2 is SYDVKM. The J segment lost 8 bases and the V segment lost 3 bases, leaving 11 bases of the junction unmatched. CDR3 length equals 16 residues. Unsorted whole blood supplied the RNA, and germline DNA was extracted too. TCR beta cDNA was reverse-transcribed from 400 to 500 ng of total RNA. The reaction used a constant-region primer and ProtoScript II reverse transcriptase. Slightly modified ARM-PCR with three nested multiplex PCR rounds yielded TCR beta libraries. The first two PCR rounds, around 10 cycles each, used TRBV1-TRBV30 forward primers and a C-beta reverse primer. TCRdb processed the multiplex PCR reads anew with MiXCR; each CDR3 protein has one entry. The table records hundreds of thousands of distinct CDR3 sequences, roughly 60% of them present only once.

The source of this sequence is a woman in her 30s with primary liver carcinoma and hepatitis B virus infection. The gene calls are TRBV28 and TRBJ2-1; 9 nucleotides match TRBD2. Sequencing was done on a sample of peripheral blood. The DNA for the CDR3 is TGTGCCAGCAGTTTTTATCTGGCTAGCGGGAAGGATGAGCAGTTCTTC. It codes for CASSFYLASGKDEQFF.